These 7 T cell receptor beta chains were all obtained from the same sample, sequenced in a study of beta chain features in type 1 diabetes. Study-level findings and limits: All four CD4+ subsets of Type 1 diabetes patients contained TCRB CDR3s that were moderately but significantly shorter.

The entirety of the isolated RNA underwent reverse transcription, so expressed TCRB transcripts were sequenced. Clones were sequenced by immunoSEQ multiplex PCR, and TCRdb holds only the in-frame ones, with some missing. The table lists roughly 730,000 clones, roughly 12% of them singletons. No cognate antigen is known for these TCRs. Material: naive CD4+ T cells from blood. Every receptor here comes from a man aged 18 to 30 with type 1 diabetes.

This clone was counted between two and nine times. The CDR3 sequence: CASSPWTADRVYEQYF. CDR3 DNA: TGTGCCAGCAGCCCTTGGACGGCCGATCGGGTCTACGAGCAGTACTTC. This rearrangement joins TRBV7-9 to TRBJ2-7; unclear D gene. CDR3 length: 16 amino acids. Germline V gives CDR1 SEHNR, CDR2 FQNEAQ (reference sequence). Trimming shortened V by 5 bases and J by 3 bases, and 20 bases separated the two germline ends.

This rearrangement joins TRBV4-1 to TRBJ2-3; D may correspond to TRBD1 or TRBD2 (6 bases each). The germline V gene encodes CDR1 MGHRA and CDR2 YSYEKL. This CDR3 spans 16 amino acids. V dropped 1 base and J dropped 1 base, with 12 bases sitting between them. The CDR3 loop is CASSQGLGGRTDTQYF. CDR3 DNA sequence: TGCGCCAGCAGCCAAGGATTGGGGGGCCGCACAGATACGCAGTATTTT.

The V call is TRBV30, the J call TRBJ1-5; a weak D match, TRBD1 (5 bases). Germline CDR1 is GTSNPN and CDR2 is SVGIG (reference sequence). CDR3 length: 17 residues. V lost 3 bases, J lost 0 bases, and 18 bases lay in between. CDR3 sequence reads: CAWRPGNPYFSNQPQHF. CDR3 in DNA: TGTGCCTGGAGACCAGGGAATCCTTACTTTAGCAATCAGCCCCAGCATTTT.

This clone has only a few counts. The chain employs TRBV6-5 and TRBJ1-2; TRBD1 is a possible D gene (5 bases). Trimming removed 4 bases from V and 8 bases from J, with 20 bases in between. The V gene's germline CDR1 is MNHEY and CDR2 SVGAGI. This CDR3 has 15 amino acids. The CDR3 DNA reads TGTGCCAGCAGTTCCCTCTCGGGGGAGGTGGAAGGCTACACCTTC. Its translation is CASSSLSGEVEGYTF.

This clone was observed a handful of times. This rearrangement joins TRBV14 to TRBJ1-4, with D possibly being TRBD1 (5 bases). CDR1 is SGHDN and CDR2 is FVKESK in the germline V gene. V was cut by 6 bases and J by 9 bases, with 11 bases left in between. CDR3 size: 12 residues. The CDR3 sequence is CASSPGGKKLFF. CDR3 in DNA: TGTGCCAGCAGTCCGGGGGGAAAAAAACTGTTTTTT.

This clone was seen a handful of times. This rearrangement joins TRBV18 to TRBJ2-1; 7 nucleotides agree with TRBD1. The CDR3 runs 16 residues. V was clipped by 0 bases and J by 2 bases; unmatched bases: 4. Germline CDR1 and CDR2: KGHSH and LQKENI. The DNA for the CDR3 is TGTGCCAGCTCACCACCTAACAGGGGACCCTACAATGAGCAGTTCTTC. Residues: CASSPPNRGPYNEQFF. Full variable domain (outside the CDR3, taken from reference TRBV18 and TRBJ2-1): NAGVMQNPRHLVRRRGQEARLRCSPMKGHSHVYWYRQLPEEGLKFMVYLQKENIIDESGMPKERFSAEFPKEGPSILRIQQVVRGDSAAYFCASSPPNRGPYNEQFFGPGTRLTVL.

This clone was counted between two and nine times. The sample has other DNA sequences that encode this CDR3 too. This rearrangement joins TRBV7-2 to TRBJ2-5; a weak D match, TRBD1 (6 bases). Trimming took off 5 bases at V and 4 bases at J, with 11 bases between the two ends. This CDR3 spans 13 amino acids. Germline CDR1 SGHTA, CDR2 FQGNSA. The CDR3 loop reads CASSLGGRETQYF. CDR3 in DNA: TGTGCCAGCAGCCTAGGGGGAAGAGAGACCCAGTACTTC.